This passage covers 2 T cell receptor beta chains from one sample sequenced in a study of shared clonotypes between healthy human individuals. Some clones are missing from TCRdb's copy, which holds only in-frame ones; the method was immunoSEQ multiplex PCR. The sample carries about 2.3 million clones, 92% recorded once. The specimen sequenced was naive CD4+ T cells from PBMCs. Sample subset: CD45RA+ positively selected. These receptors were taken from a man aged 18 to 30 in good health. Some clones in this sample may be carry-over from other donors' samples.

This CDR3 reads CASSSGRTGETQYF. As DNA, the CDR3 is TGTGCCAGCAGCTCCGGGAGGACGGGAGAGACCCAGTACTTC. J is TRBJ2-5 and V is TRBV11-2; the match to TRBD2 covers 7 bases. The CDR3 contains 14 residues. CDR1 is SGHAT, CDR2 FQNNGV, per germline. The V and J ends lost 4 bases and 4 bases, in that order; junction bases with no gene match: 6.

This clone has only a few counts. V usage is TRBV5-4 and J usage is TRBJ1-5; a weak D match, TRBD1 (5 bases). The CDR3 is 13 residues long. Per germline, CDR1 SGHNT and CDR2 YYREEE (reference sequence). Trimming took off 4 bases at V and 4 bases at J, with 9 bases between the two ends. CDR3 protein: CASSEGINQPQHF. For the CDR3, the DNA is TGTGCCAGCAGCGAGGGGATTAATCAGCCCCAGCATTTT.